The next 30 T cell receptor beta chains were all read from a single sample in a study of cytotoxic CD8 clonotypes in ibrutinib-treated CLL. Profiling relied on immunoSEQ multiplex PCR, and the TCRdb table lists in-frame clones only, not all of them. The sample lists 50,000 or so clones; 75% to 90% were seen once. The source material was PBMCs, sampled after 24 months of ibrutinib treatment. The receptors were sampled from a human donor with chronic lymphocytic leukemia.

The rearrangement uses TRBV7-2 and TRBJ2-7, with D possibly being TRBD1 (7 bases). The V gene's germline CDR1 is SGHTA and CDR2 FQGNSA. The CDR3 is 16 amino acids. Between the trimmed V and J ends, which lost 1 base and 4 bases, there was a span of 17 bases. The CDR3 spells CASSLGPGGGLYEQYF. The CDR3 DNA is TGTGCCAGCAGCTTAGGGCCCGGAGGGGGCCTATACGAGCAGTACTTC.

This clone was detected only once. The chain is built from TRBV7-2 and TRBJ2-2, with TRBD2 matching over 8 bases. CDR3 length: 15 residues. Germline CDR1 and CDR2: SGHTA and FQGNSA. The junction had 4 bases not matched to a gene; V was cut back by 1 base and J by 6 bases. The chain's CDR3 is CASSLEGTSAGELFF. CDR3 DNA: TGTGCCAGCAGCTTAGAGGGGACTAGTGCCGGGGAGCTGTTTTTT.

This sequence joins TRBV28 and TRBJ1-5; 7 positions match TRBD1. Germline CDR1 MDHEN, CDR2 SYDVKM. Losses at the gene ends were 4 bases for V and 0 bases for J; bases not matched to a gene: 6. The CDR3 totals 16 residues. The CDR3 coding sequence is TGTGCCAGCAGTTCCCCGGACAGGCTTAGCAATCAGCCCCAGCATTTT. This codes for CASSSPDRLSNQPQHF.

This clone was seen a single time. The chain combines TRBV15 with TRBJ1-5, with 9 bases identical to TRBD1. Germline V gene lookup returns CDR1 LNHNV and CDR2 YYDKDF (reference sequence). V was pared by 11 bases and J by 2 bases, with 7 bases of the junction left unmatched. The CDR3 spans 14 residues. The CDR3 nucleotides are TGTGCCGTACAAACAGGGGGCGGCAATCAGCCCCAGCATTTT. Translation: CAVQTGGGNQPQHF.

The genes are TRBV10-1 and TRBJ2-1; the D gene is possibly TRBD2 (6 bases). From germline, CDR1 is WNHNN and CDR2 SYGVQD (reference sequence). CDR3 length: 14 residues. Trimming removed 7 bases from V and 9 bases from J, with 19 bases in between. Written as DNA, the CDR3 is TGCGCCAGCATGCTGGCTGGGGACTCCGGTGAGCAGTTCTTC. Protein sequence: CASMLAGDSGEQFF.

The chain combines TRBV28 with TRBJ1-2; D unclear. The CDR3 covers 13 residues. Trimming removed 3 bases at V and 9 bases at J, with 14 bases between. The V gene's germline CDR1 is MDHEN and CDR2 SYDVKM. The CDR3, as DNA: TGTGCCAGCAGTTTGTTAGCAATCCAGAGCTACACCTTC. Encoded protein: CASSLLAIQSYTF.

This clone was detected only once. The chain combines TRBV30 with TRBJ2-1; unclear D gene. The CDR3 consists of 13 residues. Trimming left V 4 bases short and J 6 bases short, with 13 bases between. Germline loops: CDR1 GTSNPN, CDR2 SVGIG (reference sequence). CDR3 DNA sequence: TGTGCCTGGAACAAAGGTAGTCTCAATGAGCAGTTCTTC. Translated: CAWNKGSLNEQFF.

A single count supports this clone. This chain joins TRBV27 and TRBJ1-1; no firm D call. Deletions cut 4 bases from V and 3 bases from J, with 12 bases between. The CDR3 totals 14 residues. From germline, CDR1 is MNHEY and CDR2 SMNVEV (reference sequence). The CDR3 DNA reads TGTGCCAGCAGTTCGTTTCGAGATGACACTGAAGCTTTCTTT. Protein sequence: CASSSFRDDTEAFF.

CDR3 in DNA: TGTGCCAGCAGTTGGGGGCAGCACTACTACAATGAGCAGTTCTTC. Its translation is CASSWGQHYYNEQFF. The chain joins TRBV27 to TRBJ2-1, with a possible D match to TRBD1 (6 bases). Trimming shortened V by 4 bases and J by 3 bases, and 13 bases separated the two germline ends. In germline, CDR1 is MNHEY, CDR2 SMNVEV (reference sequence). CDR3 length equals 15 residues.

This clone was counted a single time. The chain has TRBV19 and TRBJ1-4, with no clear D. The CDR3 extends over 13 amino acids. V lost 11 bases and J lost 7, with 17 bases in between. The germline gives CDR1 LNHDA, CDR2 SQIVND (reference sequence). CDR3 nucleotides: TGTGCCTCCCAATCGGCTACAGTTGAAAAACTGTTTTTT. Protein: CASQSATVEKLFF.

The chain joins TRBV9 to TRBJ2-2; D may correspond to TRBD1 or TRBD2 (5 bases each). Trimming shortened V by 0 bases and J by 4 bases, and 16 bases separated the two germline ends. Germline-derived CDR1 and CDR2 are SGDLS and YYNGEE. The CDR3 contains 17 residues. The CDR3 reads CASSVGSGPPGTGELFF. For the CDR3, the DNA is TGTGCCAGCAGCGTAGGATCGGGGCCGCCGGGCACCGGGGAGCTGTTTTTT.

This sequence joins TRBV5-1 and TRBJ2-1; TRBD2 aligns across 8 bases. Losses at the gene ends were 4 bases for V and 2 bases for J; bases not matched to a gene: 5. The CDR3 loop spans 15 amino acids. Germline-derived CDR1 and CDR2 are SGHRS and YFSETQ. The CDR3 spells CASSVSGGPYNEQFF. DNA for the CDR3: TGCGCCAGCAGCGTATCGGGAGGGCCCTACAATGAGCAGTTCTTC. The complete variable domain, with remaining parts taken from reference TRBV5-1 and TRBJ2-1, reads KAGVTQTPRYLIKTRGQQVTLSCSPISGHRSVSWYQQTPGQGLQFLFEYFSETQRNKGNFPGRFSGRQFSNSRSEMNVSTLELGDSALYLCASSVSGGPYNEQFFGPGTRLTVL.

The chain is built from TRBV5-1 and TRBJ2-7; 12 bases align to TRBD2. Germline trimming cut 4 bases from V and 2 bases from J; bases unmatched to any gene: 16. The CDR3 extends over 19 amino acids. Germline CDR1 reads SGHRS; CDR2 reads YFSETQ. Written as DNA, the CDR3 is TGCGCCAGCAGCGCCCGACTAGCGGGAGTGCCCACCACCACCTACGAGCAGTACTTC. This translates into CASSARLAGVPTTTYEQYF. Full variable domain (remainder filled in from reference TRBV5-1 and TRBJ2-7): KAGVTQTPRYLIKTRGQQVTLSCSPISGHRSVSWYQQTPGQGLQFLFEYFSETQRNKGNFPGRFSGRQFSNSRSEMNVSTLELGDSALYLCASSARLAGVPTTTYEQYFGPGTRLTVT.

This chain uses TRBV25-1 with TRBJ2-7; D remains unclear. Trimming pared 6 bases from V and 4 bases from J, leaving 13 bases between. The CDR3 is 13 amino acids. Looked up from germline, CDR1 is MGHDK and CDR2 is SYGVNS. The CDR3 here is CASRLDGPYEQYF. The CDR3 coding sequence is TGTGCCAGCAGGTTGGACGGCCCGTACGAGCAGTACTTC.

V usage is TRBV13 and J usage is TRBJ2-1; perhaps TRBD1 as D (6 bases). The CDR3 loop spans 15 amino acids. Germline loops: CDR1 PRHDT, CDR2 FYEKMQ (reference sequence). The V end lost 6 bases, the J end lost 9 bases, and 21 bases lay between the germline ends. CDR3 nucleotide sequence: TGTGCCAGCAGTTACAGGGCCGACGTCCACACTGAGCAGTTCTTC. Its protein product is CASSYRADVHTEQFF.

This chain links TRBV2 with TRBJ2-7; a possible D gene is TRBD2 (6 bases). Per germline, CDR1 SNHLY and CDR2 FYNNEI. V was cut by 4 bases and J by 4 bases, with 14 bases left in between. This CDR3 contains 14 residues. The CDR3 DNA sequence: TGTGCCAGCAGTGCCCGTAGGGGAGGTTACGAGCAGTACTTC. Amino acid sequence: CASSARRGGYEQYF.

This chain connects TRBV30 to TRBJ2-3, with 7 bases aligning to TRBD2. Trimming cost V 2 bases and J 7 bases; bases outside gene matches: 6. The germline gives CDR1 GTSNPN, CDR2 SVGIG (reference sequence). The CDR3 has 13 residues. DNA of the CDR3: TGTGCCTGGAGTCCGAACGGGGGGAATACGCAGTATTTT. Amino acid sequence: CAWSPNGGNTQYF. The variable domain in full, completed from reference TRBV30 and TRBJ2-3, reads SQTIHQWPATLVQPVGSPLSLECTVEGTSNPNLYWYRQAAGRGLQLLFYSVGIGQISSEVPQNLSASRPQDRQFILSSKKLLLSDSGFYLCAWSPNGGNTQYFGPGTRLTVL.

In its sample, this clone was seen a few times. The CDR3 region has the DNA TGTGCCTGGACCCCCCTAGGGGCGGAGAATGAGCAGTTCTTC. It is translated as CAWTPLGAENEQFF. The chain links TRBV30 to TRBJ2-1; a possible D gene is TRBD1 (5 bases). The V gene's germline CDR1 is GTSNPN and CDR2 SVGIG (reference sequence). V dropped 4 bases and J dropped 7 bases, with 17 bases sitting between them. The CDR3 length is 14 residues.

This chain connects TRBV7-8 to TRBJ2-1; the match to TRBD2 covers 8 bases. Germline V gene data show CDR1 as SGHVS and CDR2 as FQNEAQ. This CDR3 contains 14 residues. Unmatched junction bases numbered 6, after V lost 5 bases and J lost 6 bases. The CDR3 DNA reads TGTGCCAGCAGCCCCCAGCGGGAGATCAATGAGCAGTTCTTC. It specifies CASSPQREINEQFF.

This sequence joins TRBV7-8 and TRBJ2-3; the D gene is possibly TRBD1 (5 bases). Germline assignment: CDR1 SGHVS and CDR2 FQNEAQ. The CDR3 covers 13 residues. V lost 0 bases to trimming and J lost 4 bases, with 5 bases between them. The CDR3 spells CASSLAGPDTQYF. The CDR3 nucleotides read TGTGCCAGCAGCTTAGCGGGGCCAGATACGCAGTATTTT.

This rearrangement joins TRBV7-2 to TRBJ1-5; D gene uncertain. V was trimmed by 6 bases and J by 0 bases, leaving 9 bases between them. The CDR3 has 14 amino acids. Germline loops: CDR1 SGHTA, CDR2 FQGNSA. The CDR3 DNA sequence: TGTGCCAGCAGTGGAGGGCATAGCAATCAGCCCCAGCATTTT. Translation: CASSGGHSNQPQHF.

V and J are TRBV25-1 and TRBJ2-7; a possible D gene is TRBD2 (6 bases). The germline CDR1 and CDR2 sequences are MGHDK and SYGVNS. Trimming removed 4 bases at V and 0 bases at J, with 10 bases between. This CDR3 is built from 14 residues. CDR3 loop: CASSATRFSYEQYF. The CDR3 region has the DNA TGTGCCAGCAGTGCGACTAGATTCTCCTACGAGCAGTACTTC.

CDR3: CASRTVTYEQYF. The CDR3 coding sequence is TGTGCCAGCAGGACAGTTACCTACGAGCAGTACTTC. The chain joins TRBV6-5 to TRBJ2-7; weak D call: TRBD1 (5 bases). CDR1 is MNHEY and CDR2 is SVGAGI in the germline V gene. Trimming took 6 bases from V and 2 from J, leaving 8 bases between them. The CDR3 totals 12 residues.

This chain connects TRBV25-1 to TRBJ1-5, with D possibly matching TRBD1 (6 bases). This CDR3 spans 16 amino acids. Looked up from germline, CDR1 is MGHDK and CDR2 is SYGVNS. The V end was cut by 2 bases, the J end by 0 bases, with 11 bases between. This chain's CDR3 is CASSEGQTNSNQPQHF. The CDR3 DNA reads TGTGCCAGCAGTGAAGGACAGACAAATAGCAATCAGCCCCAGCATTTT.

This clone was found a few times. The chain links TRBV9 to TRBJ2-7; D tentatively fits TRBD1 or TRBD2 (5 bases each). The CDR3 contains 14 residues. Trimming stripped 4 bases from V and 5 bases from J, with 16 bases between. Germline-derived CDR1 and CDR2 are SGDLS and YYNGEE. Here the CDR3 reads CASSRGRYWHEQYF. CDR3 DNA sequence: TGTGCCAGCAGCCGGGGACGGTATTGGCACGAGCAGTACTTC.

V and J are TRBV10-2 and TRBJ2-1, with D possibly being TRBD2 (5 bases). The CDR3 totals 16 residues. V was pared by 0 bases and J by 0 bases, with 9 bases between. CDR1 is WSHSY, CDR2 SAAADI, per germline. Written as DNA, the CDR3 is TGCGCCAGCAGTGAGTCCCCCAGCGGCTCCTACAATGAGCAGTTCTTC. It specifies CASSESPSGSYNEQFF.

The chain carries TRBV6-5 and TRBJ2-1; either TRBD1 or TRBD2 may supply D (5 bases each). Germline V CDR1 and CDR2: MNHEY, SVGAGI. The CDR3 contains 14 residues. The ends were cut back, 3 bases at V and 6 bases at J, with 12 bases in the middle. CDR3 protein: CASSYMGDPNEQFF. The DNA for the CDR3 is TGTGCCAGCAGTTATATGGGGGACCCCAATGAGCAGTTCTTC.

This chain connects TRBV7-3 to TRBJ2-1; the match to TRBD2 covers 12 bases. Trimming took 5 bases from V and 4 from J; bases not matched to a gene: 3. This CDR3 is 15 amino acids long. From germline, CDR1 is SGHTA and CDR2 FQGTGA. The chain's CDR3 is CASSQTSGSYNEQFF. As DNA, the CDR3 is TGTGCCAGCAGCCAGACTAGCGGGAGTTACAATGAGCAGTTCTTC.

The chain is built from TRBV7-9 and TRBJ2-7; 9 nucleotides agree with TRBD1. Germline V gene data show CDR1 as SEHNR and CDR2 as FQNEAQ (reference sequence). J was trimmed by 2 bases and V by 4 bases; bases with no gene match: 9. This CDR3 is 16 amino acids long. The DNA of the CDR3 is TGTGCCAGCAGCTCACGCGCCGGGACAGGGACCTACGAGCAGTACTTC. This encodes CASSSRAGTGTYEQYF.

This clone was observed a single time. The V and J genes are TRBV5-1 and TRBJ1-4, with D perhaps matching TRBD1 (5 bases). Deletions cut 1 base from V and 8 bases from J, with 12 bases between. The germline CDR1 and CDR2 sequences are SGHRS and YFSETQ. The CDR3 loop spans 14 amino acids. CDR3 sequence (DNA): TGCGCCAGCAGCTTGTTTCAGGGAAAGGAAAAACTGTTTTTT. Amino acids: CASSLFQGKEKLFF.